This TCR beta chain comes out of a study of T cell responses to AZD1222 COVID-19 vaccine. Study findings and constraints: Females outnumbered males among donors, who were mostly white British; clonal diversity was possibly underestimated. Repertoires were obtained only post-peak T cell response.

The assay was immunoSEQ multiplex PCR, and TCRdb's table has in-frame clones only and misses some. The sample lists tens of thousands of clones, 87% occurring once. The CDR3 is 15 residues long. V lost 4 bases, J lost 2 bases, and 8 bases stayed unmatched. Germline V gives CDR1 SGHVS, CDR2 FQNEAQ. Of note for this clone: Antigen unknown.

This sequence was found in an adult in good health. Material: peripheral blood, obtained on day 0 of AZD1222 vaccination. The chain employs TRBV7-8 and TRBJ2-7; TRBD1 matches at 7 bases. In DNA form, the CDR3 reads TGTGCCAGCAGCTCCAGGGACAGATACACCTACGAGCAGTACTTC. Translating gives CASSSRDRYTYEQYF.